Sequencing of this TCR beta chain was carried out in a study of Ad26.COV2.S vaccination and SARS-CoV-2 variants. In its sample, this clone was seen once. The treatment denotes: about 20 received Ad26.COV2.S at low or high dose, single or two shots; about 5 received placebo; per-sample allocation not given. Following the first vaccine or placebo injection, samples were taken on day 63. This CDR3 is 15 amino acids long. With V trimmed by 1 base and J by 0 bases, 2 bases remained unmatched. Germline V gene sequence: CDR1 SGHAT, CDR2 FQNNGV. Only in-frame clones appear in the TCRdb table, and some are missing; sequencing was by immunoSEQ multiplex PCR. The sample shows approximately 420,000 clones, around nine tenths of them seen only once.

The source is a person between 18 and 60 years old who received the Ad26.COV2.S COVID-19 vaccine or a placebo. The chain joins TRBV11-2 to TRBJ2-7, with 8 positions matching TRBD2. This specimen consisted of peripheral blood, obtained in a trial of Ad26.COV2.S vaccine versus placebo. CDR3 coding DNA: TGTGCCAGCAGCTTAGGGCGGGGGGTCTCCTACGAGCAGTACTTC. Translating gives CASSLGRGVSYEQYF.